These 3 T cell receptor beta chains originate from one sample sequenced in a study of identical twins. TCRdb analysed the 5' RACE reads with MiXCR anew, one entry per CDR3 protein. The sample has hundreds of thousands of distinct CDR3 sequences; 6% to 6.5% are singletons. The sequenced material came from naive T cells sorted from blood. These receptors all stem from a young man in good health.

At least ten counts were recorded for this clonotype. The chain recombines TRBV12-3 or TRBV12-4 with TRBJ1-1; D is perhaps TRBD1 (6 bases). This CDR3 contains 13 residues. V was clipped by 2 bases and J by 7 bases, with 11 bases between them. The CDR3 nucleotides read TGTGCCAGCAGTTTAAAGGCCAGGGGTGAAGCTTTCTTT. As protein: CASSLKARGEAFF.

This clonotype was seen at least ten times. This sequence joins TRBV29-1 and TRBJ1-2, with 7 bases fitting TRBD1. The CDR3 spans 12 residues. The germline V gene encodes CDR1 SQVTM and CDR2 ANQGSEA. V trimming: 3 bases; J trimming: 4 bases; junction bases outside the gene matches: 2. CDR3 bases: TGCAGCGTTGAGGACAGGCTCTATGGCTACACCTTC. It specifies CSVEDRLYGYTF.

This clonotype was recorded a few times. J is TRBJ1-2 and V is TRBV2; weak D call: TRBD1 (5 bases). CDR1 and CDR2 from the germline V gene are SNHLY and FYNNEI. The CDR3 loop spans 12 amino acids. V lost 4 bases and J lost 8, with 11 bases in between. CDR3 sequence reads: CASSGKGRGYTF. As DNA, the CDR3 is TGTGCCAGCAGTGGTAAGGGGCGAGGCTACACCTTC.